A selection of T cell receptor beta chains follows, all from one sample in a study of CD8 T cells in ankylosing spondylitis. TCRdb independently ran MiXCR on the 5' RACE reads; one entry per CDR3 protein. Of about 340,000 distinct CDR3 sequences listed, roughly 14% are singletons. The specimen sequenced was blood, either unsorted or a sorted T cell fraction (not recorded which). Every receptor here comes from a male donor with ankylosing spondylitis or in good health (not recorded which). The CDR3 runs from the conserved cysteine through the conserved F or W. Where a row states a size, it is once, few, many or the class of an expanded clone; other rows omit it.

v_gene: TRBV9
j_gene: TRBJ2-3
abundance: few
CDR3aa: CASSVDRTQYF

v_gene: TRBV3-1
j_gene: TRBJ1-3
abundance: NA
CDR3aa: CASSLRALSGNTIYF

v_gene: TRBV5-1
j_gene: TRBJ2-2
abundance: few
CDR3aa: CASSQEGPGTGELFF

v_gene: TRBV29-1
j_gene: TRBJ2-5
abundance: NA
CDR3aa: CSVVVGPETQYF

v_gene: TRBV18
j_gene: TRBJ1-1
abundance: many
CDR3aa: CASSPGVNTEAFF

v_gene: TRBV3-1
j_gene: TRBJ2-1
abundance: NA
CDR3aa: CASSQRGQRGGLNEQFF

v_gene: TRBV29-1
j_gene: TRBJ1-1
abundance: many
CDR3aa: CSVEGSWTGQLEAFF

v_gene: TRBV12-3/TRBV12-4
j_gene: TRBJ2-3
abundance: few
CDR3aa: CASRSGQGETDTQYF

v_gene: TRBV7-2
j_gene: TRBJ2-1
abundance: few
CDR3aa: CASSPYGTSGPYNEQFF

v_gene: TRBV4-1
j_gene: TRBJ2-2
abundance: NA
CDR3aa: CASSGLEAGELFF

v_gene: TRBV20-1
j_gene: TRBJ1-5
abundance: few
CDR3aa: CSVATGNEFRQPQHF

v_gene: TRBV20-1
j_gene: TRBJ2-5
abundance: NA
CDR3aa: CSAPHRLAAQTQYF

v_gene: TRBV20-1
j_gene: TRBJ1-2
abundance: few
CDR3aa: CSAQEGAYGYTF

v_gene: TRBV14
j_gene: TRBJ2-2
abundance: NA
CDR3aa: CASSRGGSGVTGELFF

v_gene: TRBV10-1
j_gene: TRBJ2-7
abundance: few
CDR3aa: CASSAGTGNEQYF

v_gene: TRBV3-1
j_gene: TRBJ1-2
abundance: NA
CDR3aa: CASSLRTRDGYTF

v_gene: TRBV12-3/TRBV12-4
j_gene: TRBJ1-6
abundance: NA
CDR3aa: CASSPLGNSPLHF

v_gene: TRBV12-3/TRBV12-4
j_gene: TRBJ2-7
abundance: NA
CDR3aa: CASSSSVSGTGGYEQYF

v_gene: TRBV19
j_gene: TRBJ2-1
abundance: few
CDR3aa: CASSTLAGTQFF

v_gene: TRBV12-3/TRBV12-4
j_gene: TRBJ1-2
abundance: many
CDR3aa: CASHEQGNYGYTF

v_gene: TRBV5-5
j_gene: TRBJ1-4
abundance: few
CDR3aa: CASSPPGNHEKLFF

v_gene: TRBV7-2
j_gene: TRBJ2-7
abundance: few
CDR3aa: CASSQQGLQPYEQYF

v_gene: TRBV5-1
j_gene: TRBJ1-1
abundance: many
CDR3aa: CASKLIMGNTEAFF

v_gene: TRBV12-3/TRBV12-4
j_gene: TRBJ1-1
abundance: NA
CDR3aa: CASSLGSGAAQAFF

v_gene: TRBV12-3/TRBV12-4
j_gene: TRBJ1-2
abundance: NA
CDR3aa: CASSFLGYGYTF

v_gene: TRBV3-1
j_gene: TRBJ1-2
abundance: few
CDR3aa: CASSPPAVHYYGYTF

v_gene: TRBV4-1
j_gene: TRBJ1-4
abundance: many
CDR3aa: CASSQESGGVTNEKLFF

v_gene: TRBV27
j_gene: TRBJ1-2
abundance: NA
CDR3aa: CASSFKGGYGYTF

v_gene: TRBV12-3/TRBV12-4
j_gene: TRBJ2-2
abundance: NA
CDR3aa: CASRRAANTGELFF

v_gene: TRBV3-1
j_gene: TRBJ2-7
abundance: NA
CDR3aa: CASSHNWGTAYEQYF

v_gene: TRBV5-1
j_gene: TRBJ2-7
abundance: NA
CDR3aa: CASRAGLNYEQYF

v_gene: TRBV3-1
j_gene: TRBJ2-6
abundance: NA
CDR3aa: CASSTPGTSVSGANVLTF

v_gene: TRBV6-1
j_gene: TRBJ2-6
abundance: few
CDR3aa: CASSRPGVSGANVLTF

v_gene: TRBV12-3/TRBV12-4
j_gene: TRBJ1-2
abundance: many
CDR3aa: CASSTGSGYTF

v_gene: TRBV11-2
j_gene: TRBJ2-3
abundance: few
CDR3aa: CASTGSGRRDTQYF

v_gene: TRBV12-3/TRBV12-4
j_gene: TRBJ2-7
abundance: NA
CDR3aa: CASSFGAGRGYYEQYF

v_gene: TRBV24-1
j_gene: TRBJ2-1
abundance: NA
CDR3aa: CATRRTAAGEQFF

v_gene: TRBV12-3/TRBV12-4
j_gene: TRBJ2-2
abundance: NA
CDR3aa: CASSRTSGRTGELFF

v_gene: TRBV10-1
j_gene: TRBJ2-2
abundance: few
CDR3aa: CASSDKRGYTGELFF

v_gene: TRBV6-1
j_gene: TRBJ2-3
abundance: few
CDR3aa: CASREQGTDTQYF

v_gene: TRBV12-3/TRBV12-4
j_gene: TRBJ1-1
abundance: many
CDR3aa: CASSLNGQVNTEAFF

v_gene: TRBV18
j_gene: TRBJ1-2
abundance: NA
CDR3aa: CASSPERDPYGYTF

v_gene: TRBV27
j_gene: TRBJ2-7
abundance: few
CDR3aa: CASSLSRQTYEQYF

v_gene: TRBV11-2
j_gene: TRBJ2-1
abundance: NA
CDR3aa: CASSYSGPFSNEQFF

v_gene: TRBV6-1
j_gene: TRBJ1-6
abundance: NA
CDR3aa: CASSGTGWNSPLHF

v_gene: TRBV5-1
j_gene: TRBJ1-6
abundance: few
CDR3aa: CASSPGTASLNSPLHF

v_gene: TRBV4-1
j_gene: TRBJ2-1
abundance: NA
CDR3aa: CASSQYGQGGYNEQFF

v_gene: TRBV10-3
j_gene: TRBJ2-1
abundance: NA
CDR3aa: CAINRDSPNEQFF

v_gene: TRBV2
j_gene: TRBJ2-5
abundance: NA
CDR3aa: CASSRLAGAIGTQYF

v_gene: TRBV6-1
j_gene: TRBJ2-5
abundance: few
CDR3aa: CASSHPGGQETQYF

v_gene: TRBV10-3
j_gene: TRBJ2-7
abundance: few
CDR3aa: CAIRSSYEQYF

v_gene: TRBV12-3/TRBV12-4
j_gene: TRBJ1-5
abundance: few
CDR3aa: CASSRRLGAGNQPQHF

v_gene: TRBV6-5
j_gene: TRBJ1-2
abundance: many
CDR3aa: CASSFPPPGLYGYTF

v_gene: TRBV10-1
j_gene: TRBJ2-2
abundance: few
CDR3aa: CASSDGQINTGELFF

v_gene: TRBV18
j_gene: TRBJ2-5
abundance: few
CDR3aa: CASSQSETSKETQYF

v_gene: TRBV12-3/TRBV12-4
j_gene: TRBJ2-1
abundance: many
CDR3aa: CASSPRRGAGDNEQFF

v_gene: TRBV29-1
j_gene: TRBJ2-2
abundance: many
CDR3aa: CSGRDRGSDGELFF

v_gene: TRBV5-1
j_gene: TRBJ1-2
abundance: NA
CDR3aa: CASSPTVSNYGYTF

v_gene: TRBV18
j_gene: TRBJ2-5
abundance: NA
CDR3aa: CASSPTLHETQYF